A selection of T cell receptor beta chains follows, all from one sample in a study of T cells in Graves' hyperthyroidism and ophthalmopathy. One entry per CDR3 protein, called by TCRdb with MiXCR from the multiplex PCR reads. In the table there are fewer than 750,000 distinct CDR3 sequences, 40% to 55% of which are singletons. The sample comprised peripheral blood or thyroid tissue (not recorded which). All receptors derive from a woman in her late teens or twenties with Graves' hyperthyroidism. The CDR3 runs from the conserved cysteine through the conserved F or W. The D gene is left open where the match is weak. The size entry is marked missing in some rows and otherwise reads once, few, many or a size class.

>.|TRBV20-1|TRBJ1-4|.
TGCAGTGCTAGAGAAGTGCGGGGGATTAATGAAAAACTGTTTTTT
CSAREVRGINEKLFF
>TRBD2|TRBV7-2|TRBJ2-1|few
TGTGCCAGCAGCCCCCCCCGGGCGGGACTAGCAAATGAGCAGTTCTTC
CASSPPRAGLANEQFF
>.|TRBV27|TRBJ2-2|.
TGTGCCAGCAGTTTACGCGGGATTGGAACCGGGGAGCTGTTTTTT
CASSLRGIGTGELFF
>.|TRBV5-1|TRBJ2-5|.
TGCGCCAGCAGCTTGGTAGATGGGACCGGGGACCAGTACTTC
CASSLVDGTGDQYF
>TRBD1|TRBV10-3|TRBJ1-1|.
TGTGCCATCAGCCACCAAGGCGGAGGGGGCGAGAACACTGAAGCTTTCTTT
CAISHQGGGGENTEAFF
>.|TRBV20-1|TRBJ2-7|once
TGCAGTGCGCCTAGTAGGATGGCGGGCGTCTCCTACGAGCAGTACTTC
CSAPSRMAGVSYEQYF
>TRBD1|TRBV7-9|TRBJ1-1|many
TGTGCCAGCAGCAACCGGGACAGGGTTTTTGGTTTCTTT
CASSNRDRVFGFF
>TRBD1|TRBV11-3|TRBJ1-2|.
TGTGCCAGCAGCTTAGACGGGACAGGGGACTATGGCTACACCTTC
CASSLDGTGDYGYTF
>TRBD1|TRBV5-4|TRBJ1-1|.
TGTGCCAGCAGAAGATCGACAGGGGGGAATACTGAAGCTTTCTTT
CASRRSTGGNTEAFF
>TRBD2|TRBV10-3|TRBJ2-3|few
TGTGCCATCAGTGAGTCCAAAGCGGGAGGCACAGATACGCAGTATTTT
CAISESKAGGTDTQYF
>TRBD1|TRBV27|TRBJ2-6|many
TGTGCCAGCAGTACGAGACAGGGGGGGGACGGGGCCAACGTCCTGACTTTC
CASSTRQGGDGANVLTF
>TRBD2|TRBV4-2|TRBJ2-7|many
TGTGCCAGCAGCCAAGATACTAGCGGGTACGAGCAGTACTTC
CASSQDTSGYEQYF
>.|TRBV7-6|TRBJ1-3|many
TGTGCCAGCAGCTCGTACAGGGAAGTAGACAACACCATATATTTT
CASSSYREVDNTIYF
>.|TRBV11-3|TRBJ1-3|many
TGTGCCAGCAGGGGCTCAGGGTCAGGAAACACCATATATTTT
CASRGSGSGNTIYF
>.|TRBV7-6|TRBJ2-1|.
TGTGCCAGCAGCTTAGGTTCCCGGGAGATGGATAATGAGCAGTTCTTC
CASSLGSREMDNEQFF
>TRBD2|TRBV20-1|TRBJ2-7|.
TGCAGTGCTAGAGACCCCACGGGACTAGCGGGAGGCCACGAGCAGTACTTC
CSARDPTGLAGGHEQYF
>TRBD1|TRBV11-2|TRBJ1-1|many
TGTGCCAGCAGCAAGGGACAGGTGAACACTGAAGCTTTCTTT
CASSKGQVNTEAFF
>.|TRBV2|TRBJ1-2|once
TGTGCCAGTTTACGAGGGTTTGACTATGGCTACACCTTC
CASLRGFDYGYTF
>.|TRBV6-6|TRBJ1-1|.
TGTGCCAGCAGCCCGGGGCCTCGGGATGAGCAGTTCTTT
CASSPGPRDEQFF
>.|TRBV7-2|TRBJ2-2|.
TGTGCCAGCAGCCAAGATGACAGTTGGGAGAACACCGGGGAGCTGTTTTTT
CASSQDDSWENTGELFF
>TRBD1|TRBV4-3|TRBJ1-4|many
TGCGCCAGCAGCCAAGAATCCGGGACAGGGGCTGAAAAACTGTTTTTT
CASSQESGTGAEKLFF
>TRBD2|TRBV7-2|TRBJ2-7|many
TGTGCCAGCGGGCAAACTAGCGAATCCTCCTACGAGCAGTACTTC
CASGQTSESSYEQYF
>.|TRBV2|TRBJ1-2|many
TGTGCCAGCAATGCCGGGCTTGGCTACACCTTC
CASNAGLGYTF
>.|TRBV25-1|TRBJ1-2|.
TGTGCCAGCAGCGACTCTGACAGGACTGTGGATGGCTACACCTTC
CASSDSDRTVDGYTF
>TRBD2|TRBV24-1|TRBJ2-1|many
TGTGCCACCAGTGATCCGAGACTAGCGGGAGTGACCAATGAGCAGTTCTTC
CATSDPRLAGVTNEQFF
>.|TRBV14|TRBJ2-3|.
TGTGCCAGCAGCCAAAACTCACTAGTAGGGGACGATACGCAGTATTTT
CASSQNSLVGDDTQYF
>.|TRBV2|TRBJ1-2|.
TGTGCCAGCAGGTTATTGGAAAGCCAAGTGGGCAGGGAGAGACTGAACTATGGCTACACCTTC
CASRLLESQVGRERLNYGYTF
>TRBD1|TRBV29-1|TRBJ1-2|.
TGCAGCGTTAGACAGGGAGGCAATGAGCAGTTCTATGGCTACACCTTC
CSVRQGGNEQFYGYTF
>.|TRBV12-3/TRBV12-4|TRBJ2-2|few
TGTGCCAGCAGTTTGCGAGTTCTCGAGGAGCTGTTTTTT
CASSLRVLEELFF
>TRBD1|TRBV6-1|TRBJ2-4|.
TGTGCCAGCTCCGGGACAGAGGAAAACATTCAGTACTTC
CASSGTEENIQYF
>.|TRBV7-8|TRBJ1-1|many
TGTGCCAGCGCCCGTGGAGGTACCACTGAAGCTTTCTTT
CASARGGTTEAFF
>.|TRBV20-1|TRBJ2-5|once
TGCAGTGCCAAGGGTCAGGGCAATCAGCCCCAGTACTTC
CSAKGQGNQPQYF
>TRBD1|TRBV3-1|TRBJ1-4|few
TGTGCCAGCAGCCCAGAGACAGGGGTGGAAAAACTGTTTTTT
CASSPETGVEKLFF
>.|TRBV29-1|TRBJ1-2|.
TGCAGCCTCCAAGCGGACCTCTATGGCTACACCTTC
CSLQADLYGYTF
>TRBD1|TRBV20-1|TRBJ2-2|many
TGCAGTGCTGGGACAGGGACCACTAACACCGGGGAGCTGTTTTTT
CSAGTGTTNTGELFF
>.|TRBV7-3|TRBJ2-5|many
TGTGCCAGCAGCCGCAGAAGGGCCGCCCGGTCCCAGTACTTC
CASSRRRAARSQYF
>.|TRBV5-1|TRBJ1-5|many
TGCGCCAGCAGCTCGGGGGGGCTTGATCAGCCCCAGCATTTT
CASSSGGLDQPQHF
>.|TRBV10-3|TRBJ2-5|once
TGTGCCATCAGCCGAGTGGGGGGCAGCAGCCAAGAGACCCAGTACTTC
CAISRVGGSSQETQYF
>TRBD1|TRBV10-3|TRBJ2-7|many
TGTGCCATCAGTGAGTCTACAGGGGGGCTCGAGCAGTACTTC
CAISESTGGLEQYF
>.|TRBV29-1|TRBJ2-5|.
TGCAGCGTTAGACAGGGAGGCAATGGGCAAGAGACCCAGTACTTC
CSVRQGGNGQETQYF
>TRBD2|TRBV24-1|TRBJ2-5|.
TGTGCCACCAGTGATTCCGAGCGGGAGGTCGAGACCCAGTACTTC
CATSDSEREVETQYF
>.|TRBV19|TRBJ2-7|once
TGTGCCAGTAGTTTGACCGGGACCCAAGAACCCCACAATGAGCAGTACTTC
CASSLTGTQEPHNEQYF
>.|TRBV5-1|TRBJ1-4|.
TGCGCCAGCAGCTTGGACTTACTGGAGGATGAAAAACTGTTTTTT
CASSLDLLEDEKLFF
>.|TRBV7-2|TRBJ1-5|many
TGTGCCAGCAGCTTAGTCTGGACAGCGGATGGCAATCAGCCCCAGCATTTT
CASSLVWTADGNQPQHF
>.|TRBV10-1|TRBJ1-2|.
TGCGCCAGCAGTGAGGTCGGAACCTATAACTATGGCTACACCTTC
CASSEVGTYNYGYTF
>.|TRBV29-1|TRBJ2-7|.
TGCAGCGTTGAAAGGACAGAACCCTCTGGGGCCAACGAGCAGTACTTC
CSVERTEPSGANEQYF
>.|TRBV30|TRBJ1-4|many
TGTGCCTGGAGTGGGACTAATGAAAAACTGTTTTTT
CAWSGTNEKLFF
>.|TRBV10-3|TRBJ2-7|many
TGTGCCATCAACCAAGGACAGAACTACGAGCAGTACTTC
CAINQGQNYEQYF
>.|TRBV15|TRBJ2-1|.
TGTGCCACCAGCAGAGCCATCCGTAGTGCAGGGAGAGATAATGAGCAGTTCTTC
CATSRAIRSAGRDNEQFF
>.|TRBV2|TRBJ1-4|.
TGTGCCAGCAGTAGGACTAGCGGCAACAATGAAAAACTGTTTTTT
CASSRTSGNNEKLFF
>.|TRBV11-2|TRBJ1-6|.
TGTGCCAGCAGCTTACTCGGGAGCTCCTATAATTCACCCCTCCACTTT
CASSLLGSSYNSPLHF
>TRBD2|TRBV2|TRBJ2-5|many
TGTGCCAGCAGGGAGAGACTAGCGGGAGGGCCAGCCCGGGAGACCCAGTACTTC
CASRERLAGGPARETQYF